This TCR beta chain emerged from a study of technical replicates of blood from a few donors. This CDR3 is built from 15 residues. Germline V gives CDR1 MNHNS, CDR2 SASEGT. V lost 6 bases and J lost 7, with 18 bases in between. Clones were read by immunoSEQ multiplex PCR, and TCRdb kept only the in-frame ones, dropping some. The table shows about 80,000 clones, with roughly 94% occurring only once. The rearrangement links TRBV6-1 to TRBJ1-4, with unresolved D. This receptor was taken from a human donor in good health. Sequencing input: T cells isolated from PBMCs. The CDR3 DNA follows: TGTGCCAGCAGAATGGAGCCCTTCGACCTTGAAAAACTGTTTTTT. It yields the protein CASRMEPFDLEKLFF.